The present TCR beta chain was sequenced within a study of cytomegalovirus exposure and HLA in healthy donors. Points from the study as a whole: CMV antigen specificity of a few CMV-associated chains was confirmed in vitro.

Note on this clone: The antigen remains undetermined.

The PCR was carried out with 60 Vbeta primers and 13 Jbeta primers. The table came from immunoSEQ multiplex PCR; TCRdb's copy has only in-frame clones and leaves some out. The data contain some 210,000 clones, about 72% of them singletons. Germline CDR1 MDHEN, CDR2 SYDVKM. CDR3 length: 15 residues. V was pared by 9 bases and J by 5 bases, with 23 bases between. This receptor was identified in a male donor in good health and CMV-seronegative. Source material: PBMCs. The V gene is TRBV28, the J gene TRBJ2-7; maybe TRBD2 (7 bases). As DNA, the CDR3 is TGTGCCAGTAAGAGCCAAGGGGGGGGATGGCACGAGCAGTACTTC. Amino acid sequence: CASKSQGGGWHEQYF.